A selection of T cell receptor beta chains follows, all from one sample in a study of T-cell memory formation after mild COVID-19. One entry per CDR3 protein, called by TCRdb with MiXCR from the 5' RACE reads. Of approximately 400,000 distinct CDR3 sequences in the sample, roughly 18% were seen once. Sample: PBMCs or a T cell subset sorted from them (not recorded which). The receptors derive from a man aged 18 to 29 who had mild COVID-19 (a few samples of this study predate the infection). Cell type and time point are not known. The CDR3 runs from the conserved cysteine through the conserved F or W. The D gene is left open where the match is weak. Clone sizes are given selectively: once, few, many, or a class where the clone is expanded.

TRBV19,few,TRBJ2-2,TRBD2,CASNIASGRTGELFF,TGTGCCAGTAATATCGCTAGCGGGAGAACCGGGGAGCTGTTTTTT
TRBV5-4,few,TRBJ2-1,NA,CASSRQDMGYNEQFF,TGTGCCAGCAGCAGACAGGACATGGGCTACAATGAGCAGTTCTTC
TRBV7-8,few,TRBJ1-1,NA,CASSLVFRNTEAFF,TGTGCCAGCAGCTTAGTATTCAGGAACACTGAAGCTTTCTTT
TRBV7-2,NA,TRBJ2-2,NA,CASSLVGSDTGELFF,TGTGCCAGCAGCTTGGTTGGGTCGGACACCGGGGAGCTGTTTTTT
TRBV2,NA,TRBJ1-6,NA,CASSERADNSPLHF,TGTGCCAGCAGTGAAAGGGCAGATAATTCACCCCTCCACTTT
TRBV5-5,NA,TRBJ2-4,TRBD1,CASSPLTGAKNIQYF,TGTGCCAGCAGCCCTCTGACAGGGGCCAAAAACATTCAGTACTTC
TRBV7-2,many,TRBJ2-1,TRBD2,CASSSTSGQYNEQFF,TGTGCCAGCAGCTCGACTAGCGGGCAGTACAATGAGCAGTTCTTC
TRBV5-1,NA,TRBJ2-1,TRBD1,CASSPGQGRGEQFF,TGCGCCAGCAGCCCTGGACAGGGTAGGGGTGAGCAGTTCTTC
TRBV29-1,NA,TRBJ2-4,TRBD1,CSVERGGTGGTKNIQYF,TGCAGCGTTGAGCGAGGTGGGACAGGGGGAACCAAAAACATTCAGTACTTC
TRBV5-1,NA,TRBJ1-6,TRBD1,CASSPPTGGNSPLHF,TGCGCCAGCAGCCCCCCGACAGGGGGGAATTCACCCCTCCACTTT
TRBV20-1,NA,TRBJ2-7,NA,CSALVPGTLSSYEQYF,TGCAGTGCCCTCGTACCCGGGACTCTTAGCTCCTACGAGCAGTACTTC
TRBV20-1,few,TRBJ2-2,NA,CSARPFGGAANTGELFF,TGCAGTGCTAGACCATTTGGAGGCGCGGCGAACACCGGGGAGCTGTTTTTT
TRBV12-3/TRBV12-4,NA,TRBJ1-3,TRBD1,CASSWGAGGSGNTIYF,TGTGCCAGCAGCTGGGGGGCAGGGGGCTCTGGAAACACCATATATTTT
TRBV3-1,NA,TRBJ2-7,NA,CASSHVPAGIYEQYF,TGTGCCAGCAGCCATGTCCCGGCAGGGATCTACGAGCAGTACTTC
TRBV20-1,NA,TRBJ2-2,TRBD1,CSARDFGQGAGGELFF,TGCAGTGCTAGAGACTTCGGACAGGGGGCTGGCGGGGAGCTGTTTTTT
TRBV28,few,TRBJ1-1,NA,CASATGGGGTEAFF,TGTGCCAGCGCCACCGGGGGGGGCGGGACTGAAGCTTTCTTT
TRBV11-2,few,TRBJ2-3,NA,CASRRGQGNTDTQYF,TGTGCCAGCAGACGCGGGCAGGGGAACACAGATACGCAGTATTTT
TRBV12-3/TRBV12-4,NA,TRBJ2-2,NA,CASRNVNTGELFF,TGTGCCAGCAGGAACGTGAACACCGGGGAGCTGTTTTTT
TRBV7-9,few,TRBJ2-2,NA,CASSLVGGADIGELFF,TGTGCCAGCAGCTTAGTCGGCGGGGCAGACATCGGGGAGCTGTTTTTT
TRBV3-2,many,TRBJ1-1,NA,CASKGAFF,TGTGCCAGCAAGGGGGCTTTCTTT
TRBV12-3/TRBV12-4,NA,TRBJ1-6,TRBD1,CASSLVFQGDSPLHF,TGTGCCAGCAGTTTAGTTTTTCAGGGGGATTCACCCCTCCACTTT
TRBV7-6,few,TRBJ2-2,TRBD1,CASSLGQGKITGELFF,TGTGCCAGCAGCCTAGGACAGGGGAAGATCACCGGGGAGCTGTTTTTT
TRBV12-3/TRBV12-4,few,TRBJ2-2,TRBD1,CASSQQGAGTGELFF,TGTGCCAGCAGTCAACAGGGGGCAGGGACCGGGGAGCTGTTTTTT
TRBV12-3/TRBV12-4,NA,TRBJ2-2,NA,CASSLTGDSAGELFF,TGTGCCAGCAGTTTAACGGGGGACTCGGCCGGGGAGCTGTTTTTT
TRBV11-2,few,TRBJ1-6,NA,CASSLVPFRESPLHF,TGTGCCAGCAGCTTAGTCCCCTTTCGGGAATCACCCCTCCACTTT
TRBV5-4,NA,TRBJ2-3,NA,CASRSSGTDTQYF,TGTGCCAGCAGATCTAGCGGCACAGATACGCAGTATTTT
TRBV28,NA,TRBJ2-4,NA,CASTQVAKNIQYF,TGTGCCAGCACCCAGGTGGCCAAAAACATTCAGTACTTC
TRBV12-5,NA,TRBJ2-7,NA,CASGPNTLEQYF,TGTGCTAGTGGCCCGAATACTCTCGAGCAGTACTTC
TRBV10-3,NA,TRBJ1-5,NA,CAISTGSLGQPQHF,TGTGCCATCAGTACAGGGAGTCTGGGTCAGCCCCAGCATTTT
TRBV7-9,few,TRBJ1-2,NA,CASSLAGPRYGYTF,TGTGCCAGCAGCTTAGCAGGACCCCGCTATGGCTACACCTTC
TRBV15,NA,TRBJ2-5,TRBD1,CATSRHQGARGETQYF,TGTGCCACCAGCAGACACCAGGGGGCAAGGGGAGAGACCCAGTACTTC
TRBV18,few,TRBJ2-7,NA,CASSSRDHSYEQYF,TGTGCCAGCTCAAGCCGGGACCACTCCTACGAGCAGTACTTC
TRBV6-5,NA,TRBJ2-3,NA,CASSYSSGTSTDTQYF,TGTGCCAGCAGTTACTCTTCAGGGACTAGCACAGATACGCAGTATTTT
TRBV7-2,NA,TRBJ2-2,NA,CASTFRTGELFF,TGTGCCAGCACCTTTAGGACCGGGGAGCTGTTTTTT
TRBV20-1,NA,TRBJ2-3,TRBD2,CSASSAGGPYSTDTQYF,TGCAGTGCTAGCTCGGCGGGGGGGCCGTACAGCACAGATACGCAGTATTTT
TRBV5-1,many,TRBJ1-4,NA,CASSLFGTEEKLFF,TGCGCCAGCAGCTTGTTTGGGACGGAAGAAAAACTGTTTTTT
TRBV12-3/TRBV12-4,many,TRBJ2-4,NA,CASSLLDRLQYF,TGTGCCAGCAGTTTACTCGACAGGCTCCAGTACTTC
TRBV19,NA,TRBJ1-2,TRBD1,CASRDRGLYGYTF,TGTGCCAGTAGGGACAGGGGACTCTATGGCTACACCTTC
TRBV6-2/TRBV6-3,few,TRBJ2-1,NA,CASSLEINEQFF,TGTGCCAGCAGTTTAGAGATCAATGAGCAGTTCTTC
TRBV10-2,few,TRBJ1-2,NA,CASSDPLGRTYGYTF,TGCGCCAGCAGTGATCCTCTCGGCAGGACCTATGGCTACACCTTC
TRBV11-2,many,TRBJ2-7,NA,CASSSQGNYEQYF,TGTGCCAGCAGCTCACAGGGAAACTACGAGCAGTACTTC
TRBV4-2,NA,TRBJ2-6,NA,CASSQVVAGANVLTF,TGTGCCAGCAGCCAAGTAGTGGCAGGGGCCAACGTCCTGACTTTC
TRBV27,many,TRBJ2-5,NA,CASSSRGGETQYF,TGTGCCAGCAGTTCCCGAGGCGGGGAGACCCAGTACTTC
TRBV18,NA,TRBJ2-1,NA,CASSLDGDDNEQFF,TGTGCCAGCTCCCTCGATGGGGATGACAATGAGCAGTTCTTC
TRBV6-2/TRBV6-3,few,TRBJ1-5,NA,CASSRTRPLYSNQPQHF,TGTGCCAGCAGTCGGACCCGGCCGCTATATAGCAATCAGCCCCAGCATTTT
TRBV7-2,many,TRBJ2-5,TRBD2,CASRSMGAGVPQETQYF,TGTGCCAGCAGAAGTATGGGAGCGGGGGTACCGCAAGAGACCCAGTACTTC
TRBV18,NA,TRBJ2-3,TRBD1,CASSPPTGFADTQYF,TGTGCCAGCTCACCTCCGACAGGGTTCGCAGATACGCAGTATTTT
TRBV7-2,NA,TRBJ1-5,NA,CASSYGGAQPQHF,TGTGCCAGCAGCTACGGGGGGGCTCAGCCCCAGCATTTT
TRBV28,few,TRBJ1-5,TRBD1,CASSLPQGWNQPQHF,TGTGCCAGCAGTTTACCACAGGGGTGGAATCAGCCCCAGCATTTT
TRBV29-1,NA,TRBJ1-4,TRBD1,CSVAPDRGVEKLFF,TGCAGCGTAGCCCCGGACAGGGGGGTGGAAAAACTGTTTTTT
TRBV20-1,few,TRBJ2-1,TRBD2,CSARSAGGRYNEQFF,TGCAGTGCTAGGAGTGCGGGGGGCAGATACAATGAGCAGTTCTTC
TRBV29-1,NA,TRBJ1-1,NA,CSVEDNTRLGFF,TGCAGCGTTGAAGATAACACCCGTCTGGGTTTCTTT
TRBV4-3,many,TRBJ2-2,NA,CASSQDRNTGELFF,TGCGCCAGCAGCCAAGATCGGAATACCGGGGAGCTGTTTTTT
TRBV10-3,few,TRBJ2-1,TRBD1,CAIMRDSSYNEQFF,TGTGCCATCATGAGGGACAGCTCCTACAATGAGCAGTTCTTC